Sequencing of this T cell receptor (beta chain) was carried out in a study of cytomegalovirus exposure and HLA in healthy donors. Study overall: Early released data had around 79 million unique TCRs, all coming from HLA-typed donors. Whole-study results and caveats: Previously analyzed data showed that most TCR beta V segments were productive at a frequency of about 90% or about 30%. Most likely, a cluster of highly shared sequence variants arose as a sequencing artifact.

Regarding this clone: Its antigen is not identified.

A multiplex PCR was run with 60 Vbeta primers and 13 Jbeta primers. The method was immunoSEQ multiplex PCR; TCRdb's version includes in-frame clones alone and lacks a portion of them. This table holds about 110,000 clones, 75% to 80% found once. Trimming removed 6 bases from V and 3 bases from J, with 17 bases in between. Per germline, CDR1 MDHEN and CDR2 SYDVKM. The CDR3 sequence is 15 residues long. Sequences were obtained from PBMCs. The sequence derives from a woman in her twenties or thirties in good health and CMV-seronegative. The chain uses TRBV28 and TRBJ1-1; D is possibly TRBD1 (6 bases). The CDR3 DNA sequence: TGTGCCAGCAGGGAAGGGGGGGGATCGTACACTGAAGCTTTCTTT. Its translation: CASREGGGSYTEAFF.